Sequencing of this T cell receptor (beta chain) was carried out in a study of T cells of healthy individuals. TCRdb used MiXCR to reprocess the 5' RACE reads, holding one entry per CDR3 protein. Here the sample spans tens of thousands of distinct CDR3 sequences, about 4.2% being singletons. This clonotype occurred once. Since a much larger clone is just one base distant, this may be a read error. The CDR3 totals 13 residues. CDR1 and CDR2 (germline): DFQATT, SNEGSKA (reference sequence). This sequence joins TRBV20-1 and TRBJ1-4; tentatively, D is TRBD1 (5 bases). The clonotype comes from a human donor in good health. CDR3 in DNA: TGCAGTGCTAGAGAGCAGCAGGGTGAAAAACCGTTTTTT. Amino acids: CSAREQQGEKPFF.